The 29 T cell receptor beta chains in this list originate from one sample, sequenced in a study of cytomegalovirus exposure and HLA in healthy donors (dated by TCRdb to about 2017). The library was obtained by the immunoSEQ multiplex PCR assay. A mixture of 60 forward primers for TCR Vbeta segments and 13 reverse primers for TCR Jbeta segments was used in the multiplex PCR. TCRdb obtained this table from immuneACCESS and retained in-frame rearrangements with V and J assigned. These tables miss some clones; where compared with another copy, unresolved V genes account for less than half of the shortfall, and the remainder is unexplained. In this sample the table shows 150,000 to 200,000 clones, around 74% of which occur a single time. The top ten clones comprise around 2.1% of the sample. The sequencing sample was made of PBMCs. The receptors stem from a female donor in good health and CMV-seronegative.

The chain joins TRBV5-1 to TRBJ2-1, with 7 nucleotides matching TRBD1. CDR1 and CDR2 from the germline V gene are SGHRS and YFSETQ. This CDR3 is built from 16 residues. V was pared by 4 bases and J by 4 bases, with 11 bases of the junction left unmatched. CDR3 nucleotides: TGCGCCAGCAGCCCCCAACAGGGGTCGGAGTACAATGAGCAGTTCTTC. Its protein product is CASSPQQGSEYNEQFF.

The rearrangement links TRBV6-5 to TRBJ2-7, with 7 bases lining up with TRBD1. CDR3 length: 13 amino acids. The V gene's germline CDR1 is MNHEY and CDR2 SVGAGI. Unmatched junction bases numbered 7, after V lost 6 bases and J lost 5 bases. CDR3 coding DNA: TGTGCCAGCAGACTTGGACAGGTTGACGAGCAGTACTTC. Its protein product is CASRLGQVDEQYF.

This chain links TRBV29-1 with TRBJ1-2; perhaps TRBD1 as D (6 bases). CDR3 length: 13 residues. Germline CDR1 and CDR2: SQVTM and ANQGSEA. V was shortened by 1 base and J by 8 bases, with 14 bases between the two germline ends. Here the CDR3 DNA reads TGCAGCGTTGAAGCTTCAGGGGCAGGAGGCTACACCTTC. It yields the protein CSVEASGAGGYTF.

The chain joins TRBV9 to TRBJ2-2; 9 bases fit TRBD1. This CDR3 contains 18 residues. Germline V gene sequence: CDR1 SGDLS, CDR2 YYNGEE. Trimming took 3 bases from V and 0 from J; bases not matched to a gene: 9. The DNA for the CDR3 is TGTGCCAGCAGCGGACAGACCGGACAGGGGTCGAACACCGGGGAGCTGTTTTTT. Amino acid sequence: CASSGQTGQGSNTGELFF.

DNA for the CDR3: TGCGCCAGCAGCTTGCAACAGGGCTACGAGCAGTACTTC. This codes for CASSLQQGYEQYF. The chain recombines TRBV5-1 with TRBJ2-7; weak D call: TRBD1 (6 bases). The CDR3 is 13 residues long. The V gene's germline CDR1 is SGHRS and CDR2 YFSETQ. V was pared by 1 base and J by 3 bases, with 8 bases between.

Points on this clone: This CDR3 is also generated by other DNA sequences in the sample. The V call is TRBV5-1, the J call TRBJ1-2; the match to TRBD1 covers 9 bases. The germline gives CDR1 SGHRS, CDR2 YFSETQ. V lost 3 bases and J lost 7; bases outside the gene matches: 4. This CDR3 is built from 13 residues. The CDR3, as DNA: TGCGCCAGCAGCTGGGGACAGGGAGGTGGCTACACCTTC. Translating gives CASSWGQGGGYTF. The full variable domain, rest sourced from reference TRBV5-1 and TRBJ1-2, is KAGVTQTPRYLIKTRGQQVTLSCSPISGHRSVSWYQQTPGQGLQFLFEYFSETQRNKGNFPGRFSGRQFSNSRSEMNVSTLELGDSALYLCASSWGQGGGYTFGSGTRLTVV.

In its sample, this clone was seen a few times. The rearrangement joins TRBV6-1 to TRBJ2-1; 9 bases are a match to TRBD1. Looked up from germline, CDR1 is MNHNS and CDR2 is SASEGT. The CDR3 is made up of 15 amino acids. The V and J ends lost 5 bases and 4 bases, in that order; junction bases with no gene match: 6. The CDR3 DNA reads as TGTGCCAGCAGTCCAACCGGGACAGGGTACAATGAGCAGTTCTTC. Protein product: CASSPTGTGYNEQFF.

V and J are TRBV7-2 and TRBJ1-1; D ambiguous. CDR1 and CDR2 (germline): SGHTA, FQGNSA. The CDR3 sequence is 12 residues long. The V gene lost 3 bases and the J gene lost 7 bases, with 9 bases spanning the gap. CDR3 amino acids: CASSLLGLEAFF. The CDR3 DNA follows: TGTGCCAGCAGCTTGCTAGGTCTTGAAGCTTTCTTT.

The chain joins TRBV6-5 to TRBJ1-2; a possible D gene is TRBD1 (5 bases). Trimming removed 2 bases at V and 5 bases at J, with 18 bases between. Germline values: CDR1 MNHEY, CDR2 SVGAGI. The CDR3 consists of 16 residues. CDR3 nucleotides: TGTGCCAGCAGTTACGGGCGACAGCCAAGGGGTTATGGCTACACCTTC. It codes for CASSYGRQPRGYGYTF.

The chain links TRBV5-1 to TRBJ2-7, with D unresolved. V lost 0 bases and J 2 bases, leaving 9 bases between the germline ends. The length of the CDR3 is 14 residues. Germline V gives CDR1 SGHRS, CDR2 YFSETQ. The DNA for the CDR3 is TGCGCCAGCAGCTTGGCCCACGGAGCCTACGAGCAGTACTTC. This gives the protein CASSLAHGAYEQYF.

This rearrangement joins TRBV6-5 to TRBJ1-6; 7 bases are shared with TRBD1. Trimming removed 5 bases from V and 6 bases from J; junction bases left unmatched: 4. CDR1 MNHEY and CDR2 SVGAGI come from the germline V gene. The CDR3 totals 14 residues. CDR3 DNA: TGTGCCAGCAGTACGGACAGGAGTAATTCACCCCTCCACTTT. Protein: CASSTDRSNSPLHF.

Here the CDR3 DNA reads TGTGCCAGCAGCTTGGGGACAGGGGGCTTGAGGACTGAAGCTTTCTTT. Translating it yields CASSLGTGGLRTEAFF. This chain joins TRBV5-6 and TRBJ1-1; 11 bases are shared with TRBD1. V lost 0 bases, J lost 5 bases, and 6 bases stayed unmatched. The germline V gene has CDR1 SGHDT and CDR2 YYEEEE. This CDR3 region has 16 residues.

The V and J genes are TRBV7-2 and TRBJ1-5, with a possible D match to TRBD1 (6 bases). Germline V lookup: CDR1 SGHTA, CDR2 FQGNSA. The CDR3 extends over 15 amino acids. The ends were cut back, 5 bases at V and 6 bases at J, with 17 bases in the middle. CDR3 region: CASSPHRATGQPQHF. The CDR3 bases are TGTGCCAGCAGCCCCCACAGGGCTACGGGTCAGCCCCAGCATTTT.

The V gene is TRBV9, the J gene TRBJ2-2, with D possibly being TRBD2 (6 bases). V dropped 0 bases and J dropped 1 base, with 10 bases sitting between them. Germline V gives CDR1 SGDLS, CDR2 YYNGEE. The CDR3 contains 16 residues. CDR3: CASSVGGRGNTGELFF. The CDR3 region has the DNA TGTGCCAGCAGCGTAGGCGGGCGGGGGAACACCGGGGAGCTGTTTTTT.

The table lists this clone with a few counts. The V gene is TRBV18, the J gene TRBJ2-7; TRBD1 is a possible D gene (5 bases). This CDR3 is built from 14 residues. Germline-derived CDR1 and CDR2 are KGHSH and LQKENI. Trimming took 2 bases from V and 6 from J, leaving 14 bases between them. DNA for the CDR3: TGTGCCAGCTCACCAGTCCCAGGGCCACTCGAGCAGTACTTC. Translation gives CASSPVPGPLEQYF.

This clone has more than one count but fewer than ten. The chain has TRBV28 and TRBJ2-4; 9 bases line up with TRBD1. Germline V lookup: CDR1 MDHEN, CDR2 SYDVKM. There are 17 residues in the CDR3. V shed 6 bases, J shed 3 bases, and the junction held 12 bases outside the gene matches. The CDR3 spells CASSLSTGQGSKNIQYF. The CDR3 coding sequence is TGTGCCAGCAGCTTAAGCACGGGACAGGGAAGCAAAAACATTCAGTACTTC.

The chain couples TRBV7-9 to TRBJ1-3; D unclear. Deletions cut 3 bases from V and 3 bases from J, with 9 bases between. The CDR3 consists of 14 residues. Germline V lookup: CDR1 SEHNR, CDR2 FQNEAQ (reference sequence). CDR3 in amino acids: CASSLIRGGNTIYF. In nucleotides, the CDR3 is TGTGCCAGCAGCTTGATAAGAGGTGGAAACACCATATATTTT.

The chain recombines TRBV7-3 with TRBJ2-1, with a possible D match to TRBD2 (6 bases). CDR3 length equals 14 residues. Deletions cut 2 bases from V and 7 bases from J, with 12 bases between. Germline V CDR1 and CDR2: SGHTA, FQGTGA. The CDR3 here is CASSLVRERNEQFF. The CDR3 coding sequence is TGTGCCAGCAGCTTAGTCCGGGAGAGGAATGAGCAGTTCTTC.

The DNA of the CDR3 is TGTGCCAGTAGTGCGGGGGCTAACACTGAAGCTTTCTTT. Translated: CASSAGANTEAFF. The rearrangement links TRBV19 to TRBJ1-1, with D maybe TRBD1 (6 bases). In germline, CDR1 is LNHDA, CDR2 SQIVND (reference sequence). V was cut by 5 bases and J by 2 bases, with 9 bases left in between. This CDR3 has 13 amino acids.

CDR3: CASSQGLAYEQFF. CDR3 coding DNA: TGCGCCAGCAGCCAAGGGTTAGCCTATGAGCAGTTCTTC. This chain uses TRBV4-1 with TRBJ2-1; no clear D gene. The CDR3 sequence is 13 residues long. Germline CDR1 and CDR2: MGHRA and YSYEKL. The V and J ends lost 1 base and 8 bases respectively, with 9 bases between them.

CDR3 in amino acids: CASSYYGTHNEQFF. The CDR3 bases are TGTGCCAGCAGCTACTACGGGACACACAATGAGCAGTTCTTC. This sequence joins TRBV7-8 and TRBJ2-1, with D possibly TRBD1 on 6 matching bases. Trimming removed 4 bases from V and 5 bases from J, with 12 bases in between. The CDR3 loop spans 14 amino acids. In germline, CDR1 is SGHVS, CDR2 FQNEAQ.

V usage is TRBV7-3 and J usage is TRBJ2-7; TRBD1 matches 8 bases. CDR3 length equals 15 residues. V lost 0 bases and J lost 2; bases outside the gene matches: 3. The germline gives CDR1 SGHTA, CDR2 FQGTGA. The CDR3 bases are TGTGCCAGCAGCTTAACGAGGGGACAGGCCTACGAGCAGTACTTC. The encoded protein is CASSLTRGQAYEQYF.

This clone was detected once. The V and J genes are TRBV7-3 and TRBJ1-1; D unresolved. The CDR3 extends over 12 amino acids. V was cut by 5 bases and J by 1 base, with 5 bases left in between. Germline assignment: CDR1 SGHTA and CDR2 FQGTGA. CDR3 region: CASSKANTEAFF. The CDR3 nucleotides read TGTGCCAGCAGCAAAGCGAACACTGAAGCTTTCTTT.

The rearrangement joins TRBV19 to TRBJ2-2; 8 bases agree with TRBD2. Trimming took 4 bases from V and 3 from J; bases not matched to a gene: 7. The CDR3 consists of 16 residues. The V gene's germline CDR1 is LNHDA and CDR2 SQIVND (reference sequence). The CDR3 here is CASSRTSGGDTGELFF. In DNA form, the CDR3 reads TGTGCCAGTAGTAGAACTAGCGGCGGGGACACCGGGGAGCTGTTTTTT. The entire variable domain, with the rest obtained from reference TRBV19 and TRBJ2-2, is as follows: DGGITQSPKYLFRKEGQNVTLSCEQNLNHDAMYWYRQDPGQGLRLIYYSQIVNDFQKGDIAEGYSVSREKKESFPLTVTSAQKNPTAFYLCASSRTSGGDTGELFFGEGSRLTVL.

This chain links TRBV27 with TRBJ2-7; a weak D match, TRBD1 (6 bases). V was cut by 6 bases and J by 3 bases, with 18 bases left in between. The CDR3 is made up of 15 amino acids. Germline V gene sequence: CDR1 MNHEY, CDR2 SMNVEV (reference sequence). In DNA form, the CDR3 reads TGTGCCAGCAGCCCCAGCAATGGACAGAGCTACGAGCAGTACTTC. It translates to CASSPSNGQSYEQYF.

The CDR3 protein is CASSPTGNRRDTQYF. The CDR3 DNA sequence: TGCGCCAGCAGCCCGACAGGGAATAGAAGGGATACGCAGTATTTT. V gene TRBV5-1 combines with J gene TRBJ2-3; 7 positions match TRBD1. Germline V CDR1 and CDR2: SGHRS, YFSETQ. Unmatched junction bases numbered 11, after V lost 4 bases and J lost 6 bases. The CDR3 is made up of 15 amino acids.

CDR3 nucleotide sequence: TGCGCCAGCAGCTACCGGGACAGGGAGGATTCACCCCTCCACTTT. It translates to CASSYRDREDSPLHF. The rearrangement uses TRBV5-1 and TRBJ1-6, with 9 positions matching TRBD1. This CDR3 comprises 15 residues. Germline V gene sequence: CDR1 SGHRS, CDR2 YFSETQ. Trimming cost V 3 bases and J 8 bases; bases outside gene matches: 6.

The table lists this clone with a few counts. The rearrangement uses TRBV7-9 and TRBJ2-1; 9 bases are a match to TRBD2. The germline CDR1 and CDR2 sequences are SEHNR and FQNEAQ (reference sequence). The trim removed 6 bases at V and 2 bases at J, leaving 11 bases unmatched. The CDR3 sequence is 17 residues long. CDR3 loop: CASRPKRAGGTYNEQFF. The CDR3 nucleotides read TGTGCCAGCAGGCCTAAGAGAGCGGGGGGAACCTACAATGAGCAGTTCTTC. Supplemented by reference TRBV7-9 and TRBJ2-1, the full variable domain reads DTGVSQNPRHKITKRGQNVTFRCDPISEHNRLYWYRQTLGQGPEFLTYFQNEAQLEKSRLLSDRFSAERPKGSFSTLEIQRTEQGDSAMYLCASRPKRAGGTYNEQFFGPGTRLTVL.

The V call is TRBV5-4, the J call TRBJ2-1; 10 positions match TRBD2. Per germline, CDR1 SGHNT and CDR2 YYREEE (reference sequence). The length of the CDR3 is 16 residues. After removal of 4 bases from V and 4 bases from J, the junction contained 8 bases not matched to a gene. The CDR3 DNA reads as TGTGCCAGCAGCCCTTCGCTAGCGGGGGATTACAATGAGCAGTTCTTC. This codes for CASSPSLAGDYNEQFF.